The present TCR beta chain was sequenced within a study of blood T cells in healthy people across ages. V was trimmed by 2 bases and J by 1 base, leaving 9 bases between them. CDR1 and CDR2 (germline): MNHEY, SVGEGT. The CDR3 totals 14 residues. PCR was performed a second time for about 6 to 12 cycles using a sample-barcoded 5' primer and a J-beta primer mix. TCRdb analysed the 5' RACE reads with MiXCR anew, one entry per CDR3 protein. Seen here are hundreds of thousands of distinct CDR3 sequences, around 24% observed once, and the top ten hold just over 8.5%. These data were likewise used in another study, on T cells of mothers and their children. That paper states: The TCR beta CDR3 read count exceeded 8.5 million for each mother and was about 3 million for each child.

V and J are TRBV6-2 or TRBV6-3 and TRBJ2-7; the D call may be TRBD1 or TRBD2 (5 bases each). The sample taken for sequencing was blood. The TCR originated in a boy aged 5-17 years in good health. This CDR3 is CASSYRGPSYEQYF. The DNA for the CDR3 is TGTGCCAGCAGTTACAGGGGACCGTCCTACGAGCAGTACTTC.